Sequencing of this TCR beta chain was carried out in a study of a mutant IDH1 vaccine in newly diagnosed glioma. Study as a whole: The patients were given eight vaccinations, one each in weeks 1, 3, 5, 7, 11, 15, 19 and 23. Patients got radiotherapy, temozolomide, or both beforehand, and most got both.

In regard to this clone: The antigen is undetermined.

Time point meaning: week 11, during vaccination. Vaccination used 300 ug of mutant IDH1 20-mer peptide per dose, with topical imiquimod. TCRdb's table, derived via immunoSEQ multiplex PCR, lists solely in-frame clones and lacks some. The repertoire includes 110,000 or so clones, 90% of them detected once, and 0.5% to 0.65% sits in the top ten. The CDR3 loop spans 13 amino acids. Germline assignment: CDR1 SGHDT and CDR2 YYEEEE. Germline trimming cut 5 bases from V and 3 bases from J; bases unmatched to any gene: 5. This chain uses TRBV5-6 with TRBJ2-7, with 7 positions matching TRBD1. Sequences were derived from PBMCs, sampled from a glioma patient whose treatment included an IDH1 peptide vaccine. This clonotype was obtained from a woman between 45 and 65 years old with glioma. In DNA, the CDR3 is TGTGCCAGCAGGGGCCGGGACAGCTACGAGCAGTACTTC. It yields the protein CASRGRDSYEQYF.